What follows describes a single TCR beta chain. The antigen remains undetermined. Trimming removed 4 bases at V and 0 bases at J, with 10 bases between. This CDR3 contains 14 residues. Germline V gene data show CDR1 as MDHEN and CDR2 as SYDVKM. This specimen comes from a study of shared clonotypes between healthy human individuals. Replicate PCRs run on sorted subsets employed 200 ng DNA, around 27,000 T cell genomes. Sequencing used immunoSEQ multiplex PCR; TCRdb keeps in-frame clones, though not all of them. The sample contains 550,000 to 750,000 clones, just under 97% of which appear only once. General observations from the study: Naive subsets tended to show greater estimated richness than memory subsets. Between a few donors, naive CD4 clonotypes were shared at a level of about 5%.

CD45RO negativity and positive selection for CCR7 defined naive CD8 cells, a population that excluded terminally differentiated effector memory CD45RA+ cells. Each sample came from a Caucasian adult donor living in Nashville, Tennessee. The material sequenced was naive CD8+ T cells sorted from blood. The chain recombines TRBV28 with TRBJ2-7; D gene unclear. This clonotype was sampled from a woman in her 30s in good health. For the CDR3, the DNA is TGTGCCAGCAGTTACAGTCTAAGCTCCTACGAGCAGTACTTC. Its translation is CASSYSLSSYEQYF.